Following are 12 T cell receptor beta chains from one sample sequenced in a study of a mutant IDH1 vaccine in newly diagnosed glioma. Time point: week 35, safety follow-up. In every dose of vaccine, 300 ug of mutant IDH1 20-mer peptide was given alongside topical imiquimod. Measured with immunoSEQ multiplex PCR; TCRdb has only the in-frame clones, and not every one. The repertoire consists of approximately 60,000 clones, with roughly 74% occurring once and the leading ten covering 4.5% to 5%. These TCRs' antigens remain unknown. The input for sequencing was PBMCs, taken from a glioma patient whose treatment included an IDH1 peptide vaccine. Source of these receptors: a man between 45 and 60 years old with glioma.

This clone was seen only a few times. The chain is built from TRBV25-1 and TRBJ1-2; 7 bases are shared with TRBD1. This CDR3 region has 16 residues. V trimming: 1 base; J trimming: 8 bases; junction bases outside the gene matches: 13. Germline lookup yields CDR1 MGHDK and CDR2 SYGVNS. CDR3 protein: CASSESIGTGVRGYTF. The CDR3 nucleotides read TGTGCCAGCAGTGAATCTATTGGTACAGGGGTGCGGGGCTACACCTTC.

This clone occurred a few times. The J gene is TRBJ1-1, the V gene TRBV11-2; D not resolved. Deletions cut 3 bases from V and 5 bases from J, with 1 base between. This CDR3 region has 10 residues. CDR1 is SGHAT and CDR2 is FQNNGV in the germline V gene. The CDR3 sequence: CASSFTEAFF. Written as DNA, the CDR3 is TGTGCCAGCAGCTTTACTGAAGCTTTCTTT.

The V and J genes are TRBV25-1 and TRBJ2-5; 7 bases line up with TRBD1. V shed 5 bases, J shed 4 bases, and the junction held 4 bases outside the gene matches. The CDR3 contains 13 residues. Germline V gene data show CDR1 as MGHDK and CDR2 as SYGVNS. CDR3 in amino acids: CASSRRTGETQYF. In DNA, the CDR3 is TGTGCCAGCAGTAGGAGGACAGGAGAGACCCAGTACTTC.

This clone showed up just once. In DNA form, the CDR3 reads TGTGCCAGCAGTTATCCCCGGCCCCAGAAAAGGTCCTACGAGCAGTACTTC. Protein product: CASSYPRPQKRSYEQYF. The chain links TRBV2 to TRBJ2-7; D is unresolved. The CDR3 contains 17 residues. Germline V gene lookup returns CDR1 SNHLY and CDR2 FYNNEI. V gave up 5 bases and J gave up 1 base, with 21 bases separating them.

This chain links TRBV28 with TRBJ1-2; the D is unclear. Looked up from germline, CDR1 is MDHEN and CDR2 is SYDVKM. The germline V and J ends were trimmed by 2 bases and 7 bases, with 5 bases remaining between them. The CDR3 sequence is 11 residues long. The CDR3 coding sequence is TGTGCCAGCAGTTTAGGCCCTGGCTACACCTTC. Translated, it gives CASSLGPGYTF.

The genes are TRBV19 and TRBJ1-5; 7 nucleotides match TRBD1. The germline CDR1 and CDR2 sequences are LNHDA and SQIVND (reference sequence). There are 12 residues in the CDR3. Losses at the gene ends were 6 bases for V and 5 bases for J; bases not matched to a gene: 1. The CDR3 sequence is CASRQGHQPQHF. In nucleotides, the CDR3 is TGTGCCAGTAGACAGGGGCATCAGCCCCAGCATTTT.

This clone came up a few times. V gene TRBV28 combines with J gene TRBJ2-5, with TRBD1 identical over 11 bases. The V segment lost 3 bases and the J segment 4 bases; nucleotides outside the gene matches: 4. Germline CDR1 MDHEN, CDR2 SYDVKM. The CDR3 totals 15 residues. The CDR3 DNA follows: TGTGCCAGCAGTTTGGACAGGGGGCATCGAGAGACCCAGTACTTC. Amino acids: CASSLDRGHRETQYF.

The J gene is TRBJ1-5, the V gene TRBV30; perhaps TRBD1 as D (6 bases). The V and J ends lost 5 bases and 0 bases respectively, with 11 bases between them. This CDR3 is 14 amino acids long. Looked up from germline, CDR1 is GTSNPN and CDR2 is SVGIG (reference sequence). The CDR3 DNA reads as TGTGCCTGGGGGGGGGCCGATAGCAATCAGCCCCAGCATTTT. Protein product: CAWGGADSNQPQHF.

This clone was counted between two and nine times. The chain combines TRBV30 with TRBJ2-7, with 9 bases lining up with TRBD1. CDR1 and CDR2 from the germline V gene are GTSNPN and SVGIG (reference sequence). Unmatched junction bases numbered 9, after V lost 3 bases and J lost 6 bases. This CDR3 region has 14 residues. The CDR3, as DNA: TGTGCCTGGAGACCCGGGACAGGGTCGGGCGAGCAGTACTTC. Its translation is CAWRPGTGSGEQYF.

The chain couples TRBV30 to TRBJ1-6; no definite D call. Trimming left V 2 bases short and J 10 bases short, with 12 bases between. Germline V gene sequence: CDR1 GTSNPN, CDR2 SVGIG (reference sequence). The CDR3 loop spans 13 amino acids. Here the CDR3 reads CAWSKQDGSPLHF. The CDR3, as DNA: TGTGCCTGGAGTAAGCAGGATGGGTCACCCCTCCACTTT.

V is TRBV2 and J is TRBJ1-6, with D unresolved. With 8 bases removed from V and 7 bases from J, the gap between germline ends came to 12 bases. The length of the CDR3 is 13 residues. From germline, CDR1 is SNHLY and CDR2 FYNNEI. CDR3 DNA sequence: TGTGCCAGCGGAGCGAACCAAAATTCACCCCTCCACTTT. It specifies CASGANQNSPLHF.

The CDR3 loop reads CASSQDWKNTEAFF. Here the CDR3 DNA reads TGCGCCAGCAGCCAAGACTGGAAGAACACTGAAGCTTTCTTT. The rearrangement joins TRBV4-3 to TRBJ1-1; D ambiguous. Looked up from germline, CDR1 is LGHNA and CDR2 is YSLEER. The CDR3 has 14 amino acids. V was trimmed by 0 bases and J by 1 base, leaving 6 bases between them.